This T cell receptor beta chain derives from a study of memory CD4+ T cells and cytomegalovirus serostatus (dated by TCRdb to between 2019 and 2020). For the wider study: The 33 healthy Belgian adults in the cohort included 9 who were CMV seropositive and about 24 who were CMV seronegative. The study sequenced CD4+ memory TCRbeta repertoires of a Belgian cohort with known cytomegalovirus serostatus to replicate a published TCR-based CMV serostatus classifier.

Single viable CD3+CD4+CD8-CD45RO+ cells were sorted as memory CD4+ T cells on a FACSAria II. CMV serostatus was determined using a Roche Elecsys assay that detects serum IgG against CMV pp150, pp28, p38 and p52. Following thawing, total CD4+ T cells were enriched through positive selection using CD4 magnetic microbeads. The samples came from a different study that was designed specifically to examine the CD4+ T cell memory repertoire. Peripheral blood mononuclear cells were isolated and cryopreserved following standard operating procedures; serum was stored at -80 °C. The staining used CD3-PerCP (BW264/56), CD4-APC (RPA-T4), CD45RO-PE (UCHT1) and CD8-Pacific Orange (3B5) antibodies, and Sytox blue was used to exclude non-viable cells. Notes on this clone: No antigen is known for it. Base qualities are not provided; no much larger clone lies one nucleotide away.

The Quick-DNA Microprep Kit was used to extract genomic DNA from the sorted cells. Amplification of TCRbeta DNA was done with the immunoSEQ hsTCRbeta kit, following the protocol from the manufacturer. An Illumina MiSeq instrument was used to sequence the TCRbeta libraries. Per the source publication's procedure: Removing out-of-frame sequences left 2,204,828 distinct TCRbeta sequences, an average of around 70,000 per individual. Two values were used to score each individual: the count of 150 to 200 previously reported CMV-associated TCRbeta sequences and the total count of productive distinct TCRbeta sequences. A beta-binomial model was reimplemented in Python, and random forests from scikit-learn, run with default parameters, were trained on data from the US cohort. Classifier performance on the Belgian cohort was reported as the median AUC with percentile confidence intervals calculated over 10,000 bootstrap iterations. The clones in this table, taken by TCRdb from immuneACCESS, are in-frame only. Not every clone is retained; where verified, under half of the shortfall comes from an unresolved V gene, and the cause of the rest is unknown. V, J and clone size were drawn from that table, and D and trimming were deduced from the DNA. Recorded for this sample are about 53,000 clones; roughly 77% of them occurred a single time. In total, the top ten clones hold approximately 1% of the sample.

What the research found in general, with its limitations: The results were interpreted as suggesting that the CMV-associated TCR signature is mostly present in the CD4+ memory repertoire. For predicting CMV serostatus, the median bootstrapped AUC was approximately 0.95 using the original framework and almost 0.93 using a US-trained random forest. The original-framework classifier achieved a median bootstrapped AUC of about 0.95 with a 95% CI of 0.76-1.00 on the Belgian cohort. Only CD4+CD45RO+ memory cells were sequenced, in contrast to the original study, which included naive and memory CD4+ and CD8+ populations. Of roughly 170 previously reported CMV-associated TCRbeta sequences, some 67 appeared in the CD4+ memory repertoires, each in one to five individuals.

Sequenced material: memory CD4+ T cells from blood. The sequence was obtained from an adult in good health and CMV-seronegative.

CDR3 reads: CASSPGTGYVYEQYF. The DNA sequence is TGTGCCAGCAGCCCCGGGACAGGGTATGTCTACGAGCAGTACTTC. The chain was built from TRBV5-6 and TRBJ2-7, with TRBD1 matching 9 junction bases. Unmatched junction bases come to 8, with V trimmed by 4 bases and J by 3 bases. From the cysteine up to the phenylalanine, the CDR3 has a length of 15 residues. Just the 45-base CDR3 DNA is kept, in frame starting at base 1. The CDR1 and CDR2 encoded by the germline V gene are SGHDT and YYEEEE. When the CDR3 is completed using the reference TRBV5-6 and TRBJ2-7 genes on either side, the full variable domain is DAGVTQSPTHLIKTRGQQVTLRCSPKSGHDTVSWYQQALGQGPQFIFQYYEEEERQRGNFPDRFSGHQFPNYSSELNVNALLLGDSALYLCASSPGTGYVYEQYFGPGTRLTVT.